This is a list of T cell receptor beta chains from one sample in a study of T-cell reconstitution after alpha-beta-depleted transplantation in children. TCRdb passed the PCR reads through MiXCR, listing each CDR3 protein once. The repertoire consists of approximately 400,000 distinct CDR3 sequences, with approximately 10% occurring once and the leading ten covering 4.5% to 6%. The input for sequencing was PBMCs from the stem cell graft donor, taken from the stem cell graft. The receptors stem from a human donor who donated a stem cell graft to a child with acute myeloid leukemia. Each CDR3 is given with its conserved first and last residue. Each record gives: clone size, V gene, J gene, D gene, CDR3 protein, CDR3 DNA. The D gene is left open where the match is weak. The size of a clone is reported for some rows only, either as once, few or many, or as a class for expanded clones.

NA	TRBV20-1	TRBJ2-5	TRBD2	CCARIQREPGGFGETQYF	TGCTGTGCTAGAATCCAGCGGGAGCCCGGGGGGTTCGGGGAGACCCAGTACTTC
many	TRBV20-1	TRBJ2-7	NA	CSARPRQVYEQYF	TGCAGTGCTAGACCCCGACAGGTTTACGAGCAGTACTTC
NA	TRBV7-8	TRBJ2-3	TRBD2	CASRHLTSGGTDTQYF	TGTGCCAGCAGACACCTGACTAGCGGGGGCACAGATACGCAGTATTTT
few	TRBV9	TRBJ2-3	NA	CASSVGLDRQSTDTQYF	TGTGCCAGCAGCGTAGGCCTGGACCGTCAATCCACAGATACGCAGTATTTT
few	TRBV10-3	TRBJ2-2	TRBD2	CAMLRGGSTPGELFF	TGTGCCATGCTGCGGGGGGGCTCAACCCCCGGGGAGCTGTTTTTT
NA	TRBV12-3/TRBV12-4	TRBJ2-3	NA	CASSFWGRQADTQYF	TGTGCCAGCAGTTTCTGGGGCCGACAGGCAGATACGCAGTATTTT
many	TRBV5-1	TRBJ2-3	TRBD1	CASSWTGGTDTQYF	TGCGCCAGCAGCTGGACAGGGGGCACAGATACGCAGTATTTT
few	TRBV25-1	TRBJ1-6	NA	CASRGLYYNSPLHF	TGTGCCAGCAGGGGACTGTACTATAATTCACCCCTCCACTTT
many	TRBV12-3/TRBV12-4	TRBJ2-2	NA	CASSPGQMNTGELFF	TGTGCCAGCAGTCCCGGGCAAATGAACACCGGGGAGCTGTTTTTT
few	TRBV9	TRBJ1-6	TRBD1	CASSITGEFSPLHF	TGTGCCAGCAGCATTACAGGGGAATTTTCACCCCTCCACTTT
few	TRBV20-1	TRBJ2-5	TRBD2	CSASFLVRGIQETQYF	TGCAGTGCTTCCTTCTTGGTGCGGGGGATCCAAGAGACCCAGTACTTC
NA	TRBV2	TRBJ2-1	TRBD2	CASSEGVGRAIRNEQFF	TGTGCCAGCAGTGAAGGTGTCGGGAGGGCTATTCGGAATGAGCAGTTCTTC
few	TRBV9	TRBJ1-2	NA	CASSVGGYGYTF	TGTGCCAGCAGCGTAGGGGGTTATGGCTACACCTTC
few	TRBV20-1	TRBJ2-3	NA	CSAGAVADTQYF	TGCAGTGCTGGGGCGGTAGCGGATACGCAGTATTTT
NA	TRBV23-1	TRBJ2-3	NA	CASSQHYRVFGGLDTQYF	TGCGCCAGCAGTCAACACTACCGTGTCTTCGGGGGGCTAGATACGCAGTATTTT
many	TRBV2	TRBJ2-7	TRBD2	CASISSGVYEQYF	TGTGCCAGCATCTCTAGCGGCGTCTACGAGCAGTACTTC
few	TRBV2	TRBJ1-1	NA	CASSDRQTTEAFF	TGTGCCAGCAGTGACAGACAGACCACTGAAGCTTTCTTT
few	TRBV5-1	TRBJ2-5	TRBD2	CASKGLAGGQETQYF	TGCGCCAGCAAGGGACTAGCGGGGGGCCAAGAGACCCAGTACTTC
NA	TRBV5-6	TRBJ2-4	NA	CASSSYRELGNIQYF	TGTGCCAGCAGCTCATACAGGGAACTCGGGAACATTCAGTACTTC
few	TRBV5-1	TRBJ2-6	NA	CASSHPTGSSGANVLTF	TGCGCCAGCAGCCACCCCACAGGGAGCTCTGGGGCCAACGTCCTGACTTTC
many	TRBV7-8	TRBJ1-3	NA	CASTPGSSGNTIYF	TGTGCCAGCACCCCCGGGAGCTCTGGAAACACCATATATTTT
few	TRBV5-1	TRBJ2-5	NA	CASSRDRPQETQYF	TGCGCCAGCAGCCGAGACAGGCCTCAAGAGACCCAGTACTTC